A single sample is the source of the 20 T cell receptor beta chains below, sequenced in a study of shared clonotypes between healthy human individuals (TCRdb year 2020). CD8 naive samples were CD45RO-negative cells positively selected for CCR7, giving a CD45RA+CCR7+ population that excluded TemRA cells. Libraries were prepared through the immunoSEQ multiplex PCR assay. The table was pulled from immuneACCESS by TCRdb, which kept in-frame rearrangements only. Such tables lose some clones; where checked, under half of the loss comes from unresolved V genes, and the rest has no known cause. The sample table contains about 2.2 million clones; only one count was recorded for 85% to 95% of them. Jointly, the top ten make up approximately 1.7% of the sample. Source material: naive CD8+ T cells from PBMCs. The cell subset or site label, as the study defines it: CD45RA+CCR7+. The receptors were sampled from a young man in good health. Some clones in this sample may be carry-over from other donors' samples.

The chain employs TRBV10-2 and TRBJ2-7; possibly TRBD1 for D (6 bases). The CDR3 runs to 12 residues. CDR1 and CDR2 from the germline V gene are WSHSY and SAAADI. The germline V and J ends were trimmed by 7 bases and 6 bases, with 13 bases remaining between them. The DNA of the CDR3 is TGCGCCAGCAAAGGGGGAGTGAGCGAGCAGTACTTC. It specifies CASKGGVSEQYF.

V and J are TRBV30 and TRBJ2-2; TRBD2 is a possible D gene (5 bases). The CDR3 runs to 15 residues. V was shortened by 2 bases and J by 3 bases, with 13 bases between the two germline ends. Germline V gene lookup returns CDR1 GTSNPN and CDR2 SVGIG (reference sequence). CDR3 bases: TGTGCCTGGAGTCTGGACTTTCTATACACCGGGGAGCTGTTTTTT. Translation: CAWSLDFLYTGELFF.

The chain combines TRBV29-1 with TRBJ2-1, with 12 bases fitting TRBD2. Germline values: CDR1 SQVTM, CDR2 ANQGSEA. The CDR3 is made up of 15 amino acids. The J segment lost 5 bases and the V segment lost 0 bases, leaving 2 bases of the junction unmatched. The CDR3 DNA reads TGCAGCGTTGAAGAAGGACTAGCGGGGAACAATGAGCAGTTCTTC. Residues: CSVEEGLAGNNEQFF.

This chain links TRBV30 with TRBJ2-3; TRBD2 matches 8 bases. This CDR3 is built from 14 residues. CDR1 and CDR2 from the germline V gene are GTSNPN and SVGIG (reference sequence). The ends lost 1 base at V and 2 bases at J; junction bases unmatched: 2. CDR3 region: CAWSGSGVTDTQYF. The CDR3 DNA follows: TGTGCCTGGAGTGGTAGCGGGGTCACAGATACGCAGTATTTT.

This clone showed up just once. This sequence joins TRBV2 and TRBJ2-7, with D hard to call. Trimming removed 1 base at V and 3 bases at J, with 10 bases between. The CDR3 runs to 14 residues. Per the germline V gene, CDR1 is SNHLY and CDR2 is FYNNEI. CDR3 nucleotides: TGTGCCAGCAGTGAAGGTAGGCCCCACTACGAGCAGTACTTC. It is translated as CASSEGRPHYEQYF.

J is TRBJ2-7 and V is TRBV4-1; TRBD2 might be the D (6 bases). The ends were cut back, 0 bases at V and 1 base at J, with 7 bases in the middle. The CDR3 runs 14 residues. Germline V gene lookup returns CDR1 MGHRA and CDR2 YSYEKL. The CDR3 sequence is CASSQDGGSYEQYF. As DNA, the CDR3 is TGCGCCAGCAGCCAAGATGGGGGGTCCTACGAGCAGTACTTC.

DNA for the CDR3: TGCGCCAGCAGCTTGGGGACAGAGGAAGCTCCATCCGCTTTCTTT. It encodes CASSLGTEEAPSAFF. The J gene is TRBJ1-1, the V gene TRBV5-1; D is possibly TRBD1 (6 bases). V gave up 0 bases and J gave up 11 bases, with 20 bases separating them. CDR3 length equals 15 residues. Per germline, CDR1 SGHRS and CDR2 YFSETQ.

The genes are TRBV5-4 and TRBJ2-5; D perhaps matches TRBD1 (6 bases). In germline, CDR1 is SGHNT, CDR2 YYREEE (reference sequence). Between the trimmed V and J ends, which lost 1 base and 5 bases, there was a span of 12 bases. This CDR3 has 14 residues. CDR3 in DNA: TGTGCCAGCAGCTTGATGGGGGCCGGTGAGACCCAGTACTTC. This translates into CASSLMGAGETQYF. The complete variable domain, with remaining parts taken from reference TRBV5-4 and TRBJ2-5, reads ETGVTQSPTHLIKTRGQQVTLRCSSQSGHNTVSWYQQALGQGPQFIFQYYREEENGRGNFPPRFSGLQFPNYSSELNVNALELDDSALYLCASSLMGAGETQYFGPGTRLLVL.

The chain uses TRBV18 and TRBJ2-1; 9 bases align to TRBD1. Trimming cost V 1 base and J 7 bases; bases outside gene matches: 5. This CDR3 region has 15 residues. Germline V lookup: CDR1 KGHSH, CDR2 LQKENI. The CDR3 nucleotides are TGTGCCAGCTCACCACTTGGACAGGGGCGGAATGAGCAGTTCTTC. Its translation is CASSPLGQGRNEQFF.

In its sample, this clone was seen once. The V gene is TRBV19, the J gene TRBJ2-7; TRBD2 aligns across 9 bases. CDR3 length: 16 amino acids. V lost 4 bases and J lost 1; bases outside the gene matches: 8. Germline values: CDR1 LNHDA, CDR2 SQIVND (reference sequence). The CDR3 spells CASSTNSGGPSYEQYF. CDR3 coding DNA: TGTGCCAGTAGTACCAACAGCGGGGGGCCGTCCTACGAGCAGTACTTC.

There are a few counts of this clone. The chain uses TRBV14 and TRBJ1-3; D unresolved. Trimming stripped 1 base from V and 0 bases from J, with 22 bases between. The CDR3 spans 20 residues. Germline V gives CDR1 SGHDN, CDR2 FVKESK. Here the CDR3 reads CASSQVLRESAGSSGNTIYF. The CDR3 DNA reads as TGTGCCAGCAGCCAAGTTCTGAGGGAGAGTGCCGGCAGCTCTGGAAACACCATATATTTT.

On this clone: The sample carries other DNA sequences with the same CDR3. The V gene is TRBV9, the J gene TRBJ1-1; D is perhaps TRBD1 (6 bases). Germline lookup yields CDR1 SGDLS and CDR2 YYNGEE. Trimming took off 2 bases at V and 1 base at J, with 9 bases between the two ends. CDR3 length equals 14 residues. The CDR3 here is CASSVGGRNTEAFF. The CDR3 DNA is TGTGCCAGCAGCGTTGGGGGCCGGAACACTGAAGCTTTCTTT.

The rearrangement uses TRBV5-1 and TRBJ2-7; D gene uncertain. The germline gives CDR1 SGHRS, CDR2 YFSETQ. The CDR3 has 15 amino acids. V lost 3 bases, J lost 3 bases, and 16 bases lay in between. The CDR3 coding sequence is TGCGCCAGCAGCTCGACACGAGCCGGATTCTACGAGCAGTACTTC. Translating gives CASSSTRAGFYEQYF.

V and J are TRBV4-1 and TRBJ2-7; tentatively, D is TRBD2 (5 bases). V lost 1 base and J lost 2, with 15 bases in between. Germline lookup yields CDR1 MGHRA and CDR2 YSYEKL. This CDR3 contains 16 residues. CDR3 DNA: TGCGCCAGCAGCCAAGGAGGGAGTCCAACCCCCTACGAGCAGTACTTC. Protein sequence: CASSQGGSPTPYEQYF.

The CDR3 sequence is CASSLEPGSTFQAETQYF. The CDR3 DNA reads TGTGCCAGCAGCTTAGAGCCAGGATCGACTTTCCAAGCAGAGACCCAGTACTTC. The chain links TRBV11-3 to TRBJ2-5; D uncertain. CDR1 SGHNT and CDR2 YENEEA come from the germline V gene. The V and J ends lost 0 bases and 4 bases respectively, with 21 bases between them. This CDR3 contains 18 residues.

This sequence joins TRBV11-2 and TRBJ1-3; D gene uncertain. This CDR3 is built from 15 residues. The germline CDR1 and CDR2 sequences are SGHAT and FQNNGV. Trimming shortened V by 5 bases and J by 0 bases, and 11 bases separated the two germline ends. CDR3 amino acids: CASSPPASSGNTIYF. The CDR3 nucleotides read TGTGCCAGCAGCCCCCCTGCCAGCTCTGGAAACACCATATATTTT. Full variable domain (outside the CDR3, taken from reference TRBV11-2 and TRBJ1-3): EAGVAQSPRYKIIEKRQSVAFWCNPISGHATLYWYQQILGQGPKLLIQFQNNGVVDDSQLPKDRFSAERLKGVDSTLKIQPAKLEDSAVYLCASSPPASSGNTIYFGEGSWLTVV.

The chain uses TRBV6-4 and TRBJ1-1; D ambiguous. CDR1 MRHNA and CDR2 SNTAGT come from the germline V gene. CDR3 length: 11 amino acids. Between the trimmed V and J ends, which lost 6 bases and 5 bases, there was a span of 7 bases. CDR3 DNA: TGTGCCAGCAGAGCGGGGACTGAAGCTTTCTTT. Translation: CASRAGTEAFF.

DNA of the CDR3: TGTGCCAGCTGCGGGGGACCTCCGAGAACGACAGATACGCAGTATTTT. Translating it yields CASCGGPPRTTDTQYF. The genes are TRBV27 and TRBJ2-3; 7 nucleotides match TRBD2. CDR1 and CDR2 from the germline V gene are MNHEY and SMNVEV (reference sequence). The CDR3 totals 16 residues. After removal of 8 bases from V and 3 bases from J, the junction contained 14 bases not matched to a gene.

V and J are TRBV6-6 and TRBJ2-3; D is undetermined. V lost 0 bases and J lost 3, with 4 bases in between. Germline-derived CDR1 and CDR2 are MNHNY and SVGAGI (reference sequence). The CDR3 contains 13 residues. The CDR3 protein is CASSYSGTDTQYF. The CDR3 DNA reads TGTGCCAGCAGTTACTCCGGGACAGATACGCAGTATTTT.

V and J are TRBV18 and TRBJ2-1; a possible D gene is TRBD1 (5 bases). Trimming removed 1 base from V and 9 bases from J, with 31 bases in between. Germline lookup yields CDR1 KGHSH and CDR2 LQKENI. The CDR3 totals 20 residues. For the CDR3, the DNA is TGTGCCAGCTCACCACAGGACAACAGCTATCTTACGTCTCCGAATCTTGAGCAGTTCTTC. As protein: CASSPQDNSYLTSPNLEQFF.